Listed below are T cell receptor beta chains from one sample, sequenced in a study of blood T cells in healthy people across ages. Each CDR3 protein gets one entry after TCRdb re-called the 5' RACE reads with MiXCR. The table lists approximately 800,000 distinct CDR3 sequences, 20% to 25% of them singletons, with approximately 3.7% in the top ten. This sample also belongs to another study, concerning T cells of mothers and their children.

The specimen sequenced was blood. Receptors were obtained from a boy between 5 and 17 years old in good health. Both conserved end residues are part of each CDR3. A D gene is named only where the DNA matches it firmly. Not all rows give a size; the values are once, few, many and, for expanded clones, a class.

d_gene	abundance	v_gene	j_gene	CDR3nt	CDR3aa
TRBD1	-	TRBV29-1	TRBJ2-7	TGCAGCGTGTGGACAGGGGAGGCCTACGAGCAGTACTTC	CSVWTGEAYEQYF
-	few	TRBV6-1	TRBJ1-1	TGTGCCAGCAGTGAAAAAGCCGGTACTGAAGCTTTCTTT	CASSEKAGTEAFF
TRBD2	-	TRBV9	TRBJ2-1	TGTGCCAGCAGCGTAGGGTTGGGGCTGGCGGGAGAAAGCTCCTACAATGAGCAGTTCTTC	CASSVGLGLAGESSYNEQFF
-	-	TRBV4-1	TRBJ1-2	TGCGCCAGCAGCCAGCACCCACAGGGTTACTATGGCTACACCTTC	CASSQHPQGYYGYTF
TRBD1	few	TRBV30	TRBJ2-2	TGTGCCTGGATCCAGGGGGCAAACACCGGGGAGCTGTTTTTT	CAWIQGANTGELFF
TRBD2	-	TRBV29-1	TRBJ2-3	TGCAGCGTGGATCCTTGGACTAGCGGTAGCACAGATACGCAGTATTTT	CSVDPWTSGSTDTQYF
-	few	TRBV6-1	TRBJ2-5	TGTGCCAGCAGTGAAGCTGGCGAGACCCAGTACTTC	CASSEAGETQYF
-	-	TRBV7-9	TRBJ1-2	TGTGCCAGCAGCTTCGATAAGGGTTGGAGCGGCTACACCTTC	CASSFDKGWSGYTF
TRBD1	-	TRBV5-5	TRBJ2-7	TGTGCCAGCAGCTTTGGACAGGCGACGAGCTCCTACGAGCAGTACTTC	CASSFGQATSSYEQYF
-	few	TRBV5-6	TRBJ2-1	TGTGCCAGCAGCTTGGGGGAATCAGGATACGAGCAGTTCTTC	CASSLGESGYEQFF
-	-	TRBV6-2/TRBV6-3	TRBJ1-2	TGTGCCAGCAGTTCCTATGCGGGGGACTATGGCTACACCTTC	CASSSYAGDYGYTF
-	-	TRBV18	TRBJ2-5	TGTGCCAGCTCACCCAACCAGAGGGAGTACCAAGAGACCCAGTACTTC	CASSPNQREYQETQYF
-	-	TRBV6-2/TRBV6-3	TRBJ2-3	TGTGCCAGCGGTCAGGTGGGGGATACGCAGTATTTT	CASGQVGDTQYF
TRBD2	few	TRBV7-2	TRBJ2-1	TGTGCCAGCAGCTTAGCGAGTTACGGGAGGGGGGAGCAGTTCTTC	CASSLASYGRGEQFF
-	-	TRBV20-1	TRBJ2-3	TGCAGTGCTAGAGATACAGCGGTAGATACGCAGTATTTT	CSARDTAVDTQYF
-	-	TRBV7-2	TRBJ2-5	TGTGCCAGCAGCTTAGGGCGGGGATGCCAAGAGACCCAGTACTTC	CASSLGRGCQETQYF
-	-	TRBV20-1	TRBJ2-3	TGCAGTGCTAGGCGAGCGGGAGATACGCAGTATTTT	CSARRAGDTQYF
TRBD1	-	TRBV12-3/TRBV12-4	TRBJ2-3	TGTGCCAGCACCTGGGACAGGGGGTCAGATACGCAGTATTTT	CASTWDRGSDTQYF
-	-	TRBV11-1	TRBJ2-3	TGTGCCAGCAGCGATATTTTCGGTGCGACAGTCCAGTATTTT	CASSDIFGATVQYF
-	few	TRBV21-1	TRBJ2-1	TGTGCCAGCAGCATAGTGGGCAAAGGTCCGAAAAATGAGCAGTTCTTC	CASSIVGKGPKNEQFF
TRBD2	-	TRBV27	TRBJ2-1	TGTGCCAGCGGTCTAGCGGTAGTCCATGAGCAGTTCTTC	CASGLAVVHEQFF
TRBD2	-	TRBV4-1	TRBJ2-2	TGCGCCAGCAGCCAAAATGAACGGCTAGCGGAGAACACCGGGGAGCTGTTTTTT	CASSQNERLAENTGELFF
TRBD1	-	TRBV6-2/TRBV6-3	TRBJ2-1	TGTGCCAGCATCACAGGGGGACAGGCGTACAATGAGCAGTTCTTC	CASITGGQAYNEQFF
-	few	TRBV28	TRBJ2-5	TGTGCCAGCTCTGAGGGACATATACAAGAGACCCAGTACTTC	CASSEGHIQETQYF
TRBD1	-	TRBV12-3/TRBV12-4	TRBJ2-7	TGTGCCAGCCTACGACAGGGGTTATCCTACGAGCAATACTTC	CASLRQGLSYEQYF
-	-	TRBV10-3	TRBJ2-7	TGTGCCATCAGTGAGGGGTGGGGGCAGGCCTACGAGCAGTACTTC	CAISEGWGQAYEQYF
TRBD2	-	TRBV27	TRBJ2-7	TGTGCCAGCAGCGAAGCCGGGACTATTGGGGAGCAGTACTTC	CASSEAGTIGEQYF
TRBD2	-	TRBV27	TRBJ2-1	TGTGCCAGCAGTTTACTAGCGGCCGGCTCCTACAATGAGCAGTTCTTC	CASSLLAAGSYNEQFF
-	-	TRBV6-5	TRBJ2-3	TGTGCCAGCAGTTACATAGTTGGCGCAGATACGCAGTATTTT	CASSYIVGADTQYF
-	-	TRBV20-1	TRBJ2-6	TGCAGTGCTAGTGCAGGGGAGAAAACTGGGGCCAACGTCCTGACTTTC	CSASAGEKTGANVLTF
TRBD2	-	TRBV4-1	TRBJ2-1	TGCGCCAGCAGCCAAGATGACCTAGCGGCGTATAGGGACTCCTACAATGAGCAGTTCTTC	CASSQDDLAAYRDSYNEQFF
-	-	TRBV20-1	TRBJ1-2	TGCAGTGCTAGAGTTGGGCAGGATTCCTCCTATGGCTACACCTTC	CSARVGQDSSYGYTF
-	few	TRBV5-8	TRBJ2-1	TGTGCCAGCAGTTTAAGGGGCCTAAAGATCGGGAATGAGCAGTTCTTC	CASSLRGLKIGNEQFF
-	-	TRBV7-9	TRBJ2-3	TGTGCCAGCAGCCCGACTAGTTTGGGTTGGGTAGCTACGCAGTATTTT	CASSPTSLGWVATQYF
-	-	TRBV27	TRBJ2-7	TGTGCCAGCAGTTCGCGCGTGGACCTCTACGAGCAGTACTTC	CASSSRVDLYEQYF
-	-	TRBV7-3	TRBJ1-5	TGTGCCAGCAGCTTAAGTTTCGGTCAGCCCCAGCATTTT	CASSLSFGQPQHF
-	-	TRBV20-1	TRBJ1-6	TGCAGTGCTAGAGACGGAACCGGGACGCAGAATTCACCCCTCCACTTT	CSARDGTGTQNSPLHF
TRBD2	few	TRBV14	TRBJ2-2	TGTGCCAGCAGCCAAGTGTCTAGCGGCAGGACCGGGGAGCTGTTTTTT	CASSQVSSGRTGELFF
-	-	TRBV15	TRBJ2-5	TGTGCCACCAGCAGCGACATCTCCTCCGGGGGCCAAGAGACCCAGTACTTC	CATSSDISSGGQETQYF
TRBD2	-	TRBV7-3	TRBJ2-3	TGTGCCAGCAGCTTAACGAGGCTAGCGGGGGGCACAGATACGCAGTATTTT	CASSLTRLAGGTDTQYF
-	-	TRBV5-6	TRBJ2-7	TGTGCCAGCAGCTATCGACAGCGATCCTACGAGCAGTACTTC	CASSYRQRSYEQYF
TRBD1	-	TRBV6-5	TRBJ2-5	TGTGCCAGCAGTTACGGGGACAGGAAGGAGACCCAGTACTTC	CASSYGDRKETQYF
-	-	TRBV7-9	TRBJ2-1	TGTGCCAGCAGCTTCACGATGGGGGGCAATGAGCAGTTCTTC	CASSFTMGGNEQFF
-	-	TRBV27	TRBJ1-2	TGTGTCAGCAGTTTCGGGGGCGACGGCTATGGCTACACCTTC	CVSSFGGDGYGYTF
-	-	TRBV4-3	TRBJ1-4	TGCGCCAGCAGCCAATTTGGCTATGCAACTAATGAAAAACTGTTTTTT	CASSQFGYATNEKLFF
-	-	TRBV29-1	TRBJ2-3	TGCAGCGTAGCGGGCATTAGCACAGATACGCAGTATTTT	CSVAGISTDTQYF
TRBD2	-	TRBV9	TRBJ2-2	TGTGCCAGCAGCATCCTCTCAGCGGGGGGGCCCCTGAACACCGGGGAGCTGTTTTTT	CASSILSAGGPLNTGELFF
-	-	TRBV29-1	TRBJ2-5	TGCAGCGTTGTTCCTGGGATAGAGACCCAGTACTTC	CSVVPGIETQYF
TRBD2	-	TRBV7-2	TRBJ2-3	TGTGCCAGCAGCGCCCCCGGGACTAGCGGGGGGGCCAGCACAGATACGCAGTATTTT	CASSAPGTSGGASTDTQYF
-	few	TRBV27	TRBJ2-1	TGTGCCAGCACGGGCCTTCCTACTCACAATGAGCAGTTCTTC	CASTGLPTHNEQFF
-	many	TRBV3-1	TRBJ2-7	TGTGCCAGCAGCCGAGGGGAAATCGCGAGCTCCTACGAGCAGTACTTC	CASSRGEIASSYEQYF
-	once	TRBV29-1	TRBJ1-4	TGCAGCGTTGAGGGCAGGGGTAATGAAAAACTGTTTTTT	CSVEGRGNEKLFF
-	-	TRBV30	TRBJ2-1	TGTGCCTGGGAGTCGGGCCGGTCCAACAGTGAGCAGTTCTTC	CAWESGRSNSEQFF
TRBD2	few	TRBV29-1	TRBJ2-1	TGCAGCGTTGATCGGCTAGCGGGAGGGGATGAGCAGTTCTTC	CSVDRLAGGDEQFF
-	few	TRBV28	TRBJ2-1	TGTGCCAGCAGTTTATGGCTAGGAGGCAATGAGCAGTTCTTC	CASSLWLGGNEQFF
-	-	TRBV11-2	TRBJ1-1	TGTGCCAGCAGCCGAACGACTGGGGGGCCTGAGGCTTTCTTT	CASSRTTGGPEAFF
-	few	TRBV5-1	TRBJ2-2	TGCGCCAGCCCCGTGGTGGGAGCGGTCACGAACACCGGGGAGCTGTTTTTT	CASPVVGAVTNTGELFF
-	-	TRBV10-3	TRBJ2-7	TGTGCCATCAGGCTGGGGCTGCTACTACGAGAGCAGTACTTC	CAIRLGLLLREQYF
-	-	TRBV6-6	TRBJ1-2	TGTGCCAGCAGCCCTACTCTTTCGGGACCGAGTGGCTACACCTTC	CASSPTLSGPSGYTF